The rows below give T cell receptor beta chains drawn from one sample of a study of T cells after posttransplantation cyclophosphamide. Produced via immunoSEQ multiplex PCR; TCRdb's table is partial and in-frame only. The sample includes 1,500 or so clones, more than 60% seen only once; the top ten take around a third. Sequences were derived from PBMCs, sampled more than 220 days after allogeneic stem cell transplant with posttransplant cyclophosphamide. The receptors derive from a female patient aged 60 to 70 who received an allogeneic stem cell transplant from an unrelated donor, was CMV-positive, and had acute GVHD only. Part of the T cell pool may stem from the graft donor. Each CDR3 is given with its conserved first and last residue. A D gene is named only where the DNA matches it firmly. Clone size is shown for a subset of rows, as once, few, many or a class of expanded clone.

D gene	clone size	J gene	V gene	CDR3 protein	CDR3 DNA
NA	NA	TRBJ2-1	TRBV19	CASTSLSYEQFF	TGTGCCAGTACTAGCCTGAGCTATGAGCAGTTCTTC
NA	few	TRBJ2-1	TRBV2	CASSGDSSTVKQFF	TGTGCCAGCAGTGGGGACTCATCCACGGTGAAGCAGTTCTTC
NA	NA	TRBJ1-2	TRBV7-8	CASSAAGTDNYGYTF	TGTGCCAGCAGCGCCGCGGGGACTGATAACTATGGCTACACCTTC
NA	NA	TRBJ2-7	TRBV20-1	CSALFYEQYF	TGCAGTGCTCTTTTCTACGAGCAGTACTTC
TRBD1	NA	TRBJ2-2	TRBV6-4	CASSDTGGTGELFF	TGTGCCAGCAGCGACACAGGGGGAACCGGGGAGCTGTTTTTT
NA	NA	TRBJ2-1	TRBV11-1	CASSSFLSSYNEQFF	TGTGCCAGCAGCTCCTTCCTGAGCTCCTACAATGAGCAGTTCTTC
NA	NA	TRBJ2-7	TRBV11-3	CASSLGDSQYEQYF	TGTGCCAGCAGCTTAGGGGACTCTCAATACGAGCAGTACTTC
NA	NA	TRBJ1-1	TRBV25-1	CASSEYRQGRNTEAFF	TGTGCCAGCAGTGAATACAGGCAGGGGAGGAACACTGAAGCTTTCTTT
TRBD2	once	TRBJ2-5	TRBV4-2	CASSQDGRGSETQYF	TGTGCCAGCAGCCAAGATGGGCGGGGGTCGGAGACCCAGTACTTC
NA	NA	TRBJ2-4	TRBV28	CASSFSGALQNIQYF	TGTGCCAGCAGTTTTAGCGGAGCGCTCCAAAACATTCAGTACTTC
TRBD1	NA	TRBJ1-5	TRBV4-1	CASSQQGQGLLGPQHF	TGCGCCAGCAGCCAACAAGGACAGGGGCTTTTAGGGCCCCAGCATTTT
NA	NA	TRBJ1-2	TRBV7-2	CASSPWGDPGHIKLDGYTF	TGTGCCAGCAGCCCCTGGGGCGATCCGGGACACATCAAACTCGATGGCTACACCTTC
NA	NA	TRBJ1-3	TRBV6-5	CASSPTVMDTIYF	TGTGCCAGCAGTCCAACAGTGATGGACACCATATATTTT
TRBD1	NA	TRBJ1-2	TRBV5-8	CASSRTTGLGYGYTF	TGTGCCAGCAGCCGGACGACAGGGCTAGGTTATGGCTACACCTTC
NA	NA	TRBJ1-1	TRBV5-6	CASSSPGWVREAFF	TGTGCCAGCAGCTCTCCAGGGTGGGTTAGAGAAGCTTTCTTT
TRBD2	NA	TRBJ2-5	TRBV2	CASSSSGGKTQYF	TGTGCCAGCAGTTCAAGCGGGGGGAAGACCCAGTACTTC
NA	once	TRBJ1-1	TRBV5-8	CASRGGYMNTEAFF	TGTGCCAGCAGGGGGGGTTACATGAACACTGAAGCTTTCTTT
NA	NA	TRBJ2-7	TRBV6-5	CASSYSYSTGYEQYF	TGTGCCAGCAGTTACTCTTACAGTACCGGCTACGAGCAGTACTTC
NA	few	TRBJ1-3	TRBV10-3	CALRRDGGNTIYF	TGTGCCCTCCGGCGGGACGGGGGAAACACCATATATTTT
NA	NA	TRBJ2-1	TRBV19	CASRPVGLVNEQFF	TGTGCCAGTAGGCCTGTGGGACTCGTGAATGAGCAGTTCTTC
NA	NA	TRBJ2-3	TRBV14	CASSRTRHTDTQYF	TGTGCCAGCAGCCGAACAAGACACACAGATACGCAGTATTTT
NA	NA	TRBJ2-2	TRBV25-1	CASSEEQLTNTGELFF	TGTGCCAGCAGTGAAGAACAGCTTACGAACACCGGGGAGCTGTTTTTT
TRBD1	NA	TRBJ1-2	TRBV10-3	CAISLGTGAYGYTF	TGTGCCATCAGTCTTGGGACAGGGGCCTATGGCTACACCTTC
TRBD1	few	TRBJ2-7	TRBV10-3	CAISRPPGQGIYEQYF	TGTGCCATCAGCCGACCACCGGGACAGGGCATTTACGAGCAGTACTTC
TRBD2	NA	TRBJ2-2	TRBV10-3	CAISERTSGRVVGGELFF	TGTGCCATCAGTGAACGGACTAGCGGGAGGGTCGTAGGCGGGGAGCTGTTTTTT
NA	NA	TRBJ1-6	TRBV29-1	CSVRSGSYNSPLHF	TGCAGCGTTCGGTCAGGGTCCTATAATTCACCCCTCCACTTT
NA	NA	TRBJ1-1	TRBV7-9	CASFDGRGTEAFF	TGTGCCAGCTTTGACGGGAGGGGAACTGAAGCTTTCTTT
TRBD2	NA	TRBJ2-3	TRBV6-5	CASSRLAVHTDTQYF	TGTGCCAGCAGTCGACTAGCGGTCCACACAGATACGCAGTATTTT
NA	NA	TRBJ1-5	TRBV7-2	CASSLTNQPQHF	TGTGCCAGCAGCTTGACTAATCAGCCCCAGCATTTT
TRBD2	NA	TRBJ2-1	TRBV6-1	CASAGGREQFF	TGTGCCAGCGCGGGGGGTCGTGAGCAGTTCTTC
NA	few	TRBJ1-1	TRBV7-3	CASFDGRGTEAFF	TGTGCCAGCTTTGACGGGAGGGGAACTGAAGCTTTCTTT
TRBD1	NA	TRBJ1-2	TRBV28	CASSFAGQGIGYTF	TGTGCCAGCAGTTTTGCGGGACAGGGTATCGGCTACACCTTC
NA	NA	TRBJ1-6	TRBV28	CASSLQGRSAPLHF	TGTGCCAGCAGTTTACAGGGCCGCTCGGCACCCCTCCACTTT
NA	NA	TRBJ2-2	TRBV29-1	CSALVRSGNTGELFF	TGCAGCGCCCTTGTGAGGAGCGGGAACACCGGGGAGCTGTTTTTT
TRBD1	NA	TRBJ1-2	TRBV28	CASSWGQGWSGYTF	TGTGCCAGCAGTTGGGGACAGGGGTGGAGTGGCTACACCTTC
NA	NA	TRBJ2-3	TRBV6-6	CASSYSKGGGTDTQYF	TGTGCCAGCAGTTACTCGAAAGGAGGGGGCACAGATACGCAGTATTTT
TRBD1	NA	TRBJ1-2	TRBV27	CASSTTGVLGYTF	TGTGCCAGCAGTACAACAGGGGTCCTTGGCTACACCTTC
NA	NA	TRBJ1-3	TRBV2	CASSAGAGVGNTIYF	TGTGCCAGCAGCGCAGGGGCAGGGGTTGGAAACACCATATATTTT
NA	NA	TRBJ1-6	TRBV11-2	CASSFAGGGYSPLHF	TGTGCCAGCAGCTTCGCCGGAGGTGGGTATTCACCCCTCCACTTT
NA	NA	TRBJ1-1	TRBV30	CAWSWGGETEAFF	TGTGCCTGGAGTTGGGGGGGTGAGACTGAAGCTTTCTTT
TRBD1	NA	TRBJ1-5	TRBV29-1	CSVGDRGLQPQHF	TGCAGCGTAGGGGACAGGGGGCTCCAGCCCCAGCATTTT
TRBD1	NA	TRBJ1-5	TRBV4-2	CASRPGGVNQPQHF	TGTGCCAGCAGGCCAGGGGGTGTTAATCAGCCCCAGCATTTT
TRBD1	NA	TRBJ1-2	TRBV6-5	CATTGFWVGYTF	TGTGCAACGACAGGGTTCTGGGTTGGCTACACCTTC
TRBD1	NA	TRBJ2-7	TRBV7-2	CASSKQGLFSYEQYF	TGTGCCAGCAGCAAACAGGGGCTCTTTTCCTACGAGCAGTACTTC
NA	NA	TRBJ1-1	TRBV28	CASSWGTLWAFF	TGTGCCAGCAGCTGGGGCACCTTATGGGCTTTCTTT
NA	NA	TRBJ1-4	TRBV6-1	CASTPGHKNEKLFF	TGTGCCAGCACTCCGGGACATAAGAATGAAAAACTGTTTTTT
NA	NA	TRBJ1-5	TRBV28	CASSFVFRGHQPQHF	TGTGCCAGCAGTTTTGTGTTCAGGGGACATCAGCCCCAGCATTTT
NA	NA	TRBJ2-3	TRBV10-3	CAITGGNTDTQYF	TGTGCCATAACTGGGGGGAACACAGATACGCAGTATTTT
TRBD1	NA	TRBJ1-1	TRBV29-1	CSVSGTGITEAFF	TGCAGCGTCTCCGGGACAGGGATCACTGAAGCTTTCTTT
TRBD2	NA	TRBJ2-7	TRBV5-1	CASSPRGLASSYEQYF	TGCGCCAGCAGCCCACGGGGACTAGCAAGCTCCTACGAGCAGTACTTC
TRBD1	NA	TRBJ1-2	TRBV6-5	CASSYRDSYGYTF	TGTGCCAGCAGTTACCGGGACAGTTATGGCTACACCTTC
NA	medium-sized	TRBJ2-6	TRBV7-6	CASSLTSSGANVLTF	TGTGCCAGCAGCCTCACAAGTTCTGGGGCCAACGTCCTGACTTTC